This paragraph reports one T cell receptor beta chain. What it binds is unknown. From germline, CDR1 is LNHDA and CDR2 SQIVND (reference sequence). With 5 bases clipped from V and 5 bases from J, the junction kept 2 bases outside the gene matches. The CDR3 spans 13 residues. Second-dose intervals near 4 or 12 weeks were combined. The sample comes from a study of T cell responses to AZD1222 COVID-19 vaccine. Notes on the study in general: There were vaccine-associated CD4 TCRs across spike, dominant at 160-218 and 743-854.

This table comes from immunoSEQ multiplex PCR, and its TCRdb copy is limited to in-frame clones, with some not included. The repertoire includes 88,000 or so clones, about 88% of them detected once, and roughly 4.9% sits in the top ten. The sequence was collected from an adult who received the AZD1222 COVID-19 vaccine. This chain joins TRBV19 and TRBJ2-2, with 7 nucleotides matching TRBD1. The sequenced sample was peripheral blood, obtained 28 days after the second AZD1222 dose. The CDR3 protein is CASSGRGTGELFF. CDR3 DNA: TGTGCCAGTAGTGGCAGGGGGACCGGGGAGCTGTTTTTT.